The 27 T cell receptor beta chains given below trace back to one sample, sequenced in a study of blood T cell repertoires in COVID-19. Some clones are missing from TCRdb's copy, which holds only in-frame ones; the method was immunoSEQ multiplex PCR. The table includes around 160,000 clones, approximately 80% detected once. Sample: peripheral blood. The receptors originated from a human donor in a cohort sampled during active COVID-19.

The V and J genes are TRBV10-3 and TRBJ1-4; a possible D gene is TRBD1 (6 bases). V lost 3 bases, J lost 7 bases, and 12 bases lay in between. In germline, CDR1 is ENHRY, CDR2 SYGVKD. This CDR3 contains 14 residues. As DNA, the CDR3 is TGTGCCATCAGTGACCCTTCCAGGGGTGAAAAACTGTTTTTT. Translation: CAISDPSRGEKLFF.

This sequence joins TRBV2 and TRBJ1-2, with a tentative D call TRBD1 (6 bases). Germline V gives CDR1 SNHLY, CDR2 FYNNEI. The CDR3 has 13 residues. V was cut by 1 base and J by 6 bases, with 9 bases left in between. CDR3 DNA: TGTGCCAGCAGTGAAGTCAGGGGTAATGGCTACACCTTC. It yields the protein CASSEVRGNGYTF.

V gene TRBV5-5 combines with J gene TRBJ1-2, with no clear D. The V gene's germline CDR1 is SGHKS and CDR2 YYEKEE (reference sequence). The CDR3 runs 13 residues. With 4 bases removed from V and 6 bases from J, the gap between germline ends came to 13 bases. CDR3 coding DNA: TGTGCCAGCAGCCCGGGTAGGCAGAATGGCTACACCTTC. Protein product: CASSPGRQNGYTF.

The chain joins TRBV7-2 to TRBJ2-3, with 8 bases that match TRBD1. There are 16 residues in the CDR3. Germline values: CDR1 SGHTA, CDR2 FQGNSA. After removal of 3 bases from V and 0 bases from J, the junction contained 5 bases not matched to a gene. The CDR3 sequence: CASSFGTGFSTDTQYF. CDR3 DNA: TGTGCCAGCAGCTTTGGGACAGGCTTTAGCACAGATACGCAGTATTTT.

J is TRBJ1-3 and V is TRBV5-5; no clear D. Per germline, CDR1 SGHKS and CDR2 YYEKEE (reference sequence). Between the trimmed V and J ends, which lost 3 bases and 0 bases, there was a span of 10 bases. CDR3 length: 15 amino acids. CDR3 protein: CASSWRANSGNTIYF. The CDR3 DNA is TGTGCCAGCAGCTGGAGGGCCAACTCTGGAAACACCATATATTTT.

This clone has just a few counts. The CDR3 spells CASSSRTSGLPGGEQYF. CDR3 sequence (DNA): TGTGCCAGCAGCTCCCGGACTAGCGGGCTACCGGGGGGCGAGCAGTACTTC. The genes are TRBV3-1 (or the pseudogene TRBV3-2) and TRBJ2-7; 11 nucleotides line up with TRBD2. V lost 5 bases and J lost 6; bases outside the gene matches: 15. The CDR3 has 17 residues. Per the germline V gene, CDR1 is LGHDT and CDR2 is YNNKEL (reference sequence).

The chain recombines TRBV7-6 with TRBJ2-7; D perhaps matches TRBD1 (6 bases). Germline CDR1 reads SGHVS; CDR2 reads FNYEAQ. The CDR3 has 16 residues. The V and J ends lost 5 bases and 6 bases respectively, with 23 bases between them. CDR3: CASSPRSGTTSGEQYF. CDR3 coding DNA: TGTGCCAGCAGCCCACGTTCCGGGACAACTTCTGGCGAGCAGTACTTC.

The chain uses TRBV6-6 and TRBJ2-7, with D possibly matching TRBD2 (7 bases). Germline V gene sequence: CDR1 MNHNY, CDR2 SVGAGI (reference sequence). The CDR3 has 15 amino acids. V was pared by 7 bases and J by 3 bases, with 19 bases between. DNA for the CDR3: TGTGCCAGCACCTCAACAGGGAGGGTCCTCTACGAGCAGTACTTC. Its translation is CASTSTGRVLYEQYF.

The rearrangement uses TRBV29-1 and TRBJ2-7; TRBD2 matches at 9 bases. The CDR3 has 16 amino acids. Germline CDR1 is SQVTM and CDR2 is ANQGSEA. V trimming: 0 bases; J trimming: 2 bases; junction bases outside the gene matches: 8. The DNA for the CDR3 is TGCAGCGTTGAAGACTGCGGACTAGCGTTTCCCTACGAGCAGTACTTC. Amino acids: CSVEDCGLAFPYEQYF.

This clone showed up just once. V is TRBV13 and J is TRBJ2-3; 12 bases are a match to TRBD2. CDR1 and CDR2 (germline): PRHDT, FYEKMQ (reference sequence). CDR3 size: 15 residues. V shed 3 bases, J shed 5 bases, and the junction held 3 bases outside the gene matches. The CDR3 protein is CASSFASGGGDTQYF. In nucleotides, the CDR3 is TGTGCCAGCAGCTTCGCTAGCGGGGGGGGAGATACGCAGTATTTT.

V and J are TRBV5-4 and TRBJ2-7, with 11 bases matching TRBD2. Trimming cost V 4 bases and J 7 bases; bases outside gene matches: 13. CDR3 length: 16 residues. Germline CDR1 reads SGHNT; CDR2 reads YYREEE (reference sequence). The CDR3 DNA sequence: TGTGCCAGCAGCCCACGCACTAGCGGGGGCTCTGGAGAGCAGTACTTC. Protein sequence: CASSPRTSGGSGEQYF.

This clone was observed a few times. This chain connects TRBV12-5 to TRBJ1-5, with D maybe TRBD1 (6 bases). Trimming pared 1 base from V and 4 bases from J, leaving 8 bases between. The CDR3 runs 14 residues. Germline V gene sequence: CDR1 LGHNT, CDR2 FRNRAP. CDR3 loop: CASGLAQGNQPQHF. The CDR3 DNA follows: TGTGCTAGTGGTTTGGCCCAGGGGAATCAGCCCCAGCATTTT.

CDR3: CASSLGRNYEQYF. CDR3 bases: TGCGCCAGCAGCCTGGGGCGGAACTACGAGCAGTACTTC. The chain carries TRBV4-1 and TRBJ2-7; D may be TRBD1 (5 bases). Trimming shortened V by 4 bases and J by 3 bases, and 10 bases separated the two germline ends. Germline-derived CDR1 and CDR2 are MGHRA and YSYEKL. The CDR3 consists of 13 residues.

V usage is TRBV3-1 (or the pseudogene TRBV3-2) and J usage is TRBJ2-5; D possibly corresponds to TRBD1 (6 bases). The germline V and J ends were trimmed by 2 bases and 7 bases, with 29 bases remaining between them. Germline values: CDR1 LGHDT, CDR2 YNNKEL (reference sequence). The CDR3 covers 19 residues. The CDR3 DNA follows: TGTGCCAGCAGCCAAAGATTGGGAGAGGGACACTCGAAGAGAGGGACCCAGTACTTC. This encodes CASSQRLGEGHSKRGTQYF.

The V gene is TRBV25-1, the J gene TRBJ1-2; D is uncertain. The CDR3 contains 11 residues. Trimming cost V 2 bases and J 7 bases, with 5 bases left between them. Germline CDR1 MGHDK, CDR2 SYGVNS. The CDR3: CASSEGLGYTF. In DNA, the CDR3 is TGTGCCAGCAGTGAAGGGCTTGGCTACACCTTC.

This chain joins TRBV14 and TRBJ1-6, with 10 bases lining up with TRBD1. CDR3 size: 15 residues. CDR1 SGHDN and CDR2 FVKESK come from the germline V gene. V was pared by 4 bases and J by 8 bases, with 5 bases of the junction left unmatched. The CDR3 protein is CASSRPGQGYSPLHF. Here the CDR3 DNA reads TGTGCCAGCAGCCGACCGGGACAGGGGTATTCACCCCTCCACTTT.

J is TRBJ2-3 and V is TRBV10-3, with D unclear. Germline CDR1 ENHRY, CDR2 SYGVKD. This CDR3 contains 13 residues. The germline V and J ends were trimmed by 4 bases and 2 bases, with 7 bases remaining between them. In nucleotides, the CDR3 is TGTGCCATCAGTGGGCAGTTCACAGATACGCAGTATTTT. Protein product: CAISGQFTDTQYF.

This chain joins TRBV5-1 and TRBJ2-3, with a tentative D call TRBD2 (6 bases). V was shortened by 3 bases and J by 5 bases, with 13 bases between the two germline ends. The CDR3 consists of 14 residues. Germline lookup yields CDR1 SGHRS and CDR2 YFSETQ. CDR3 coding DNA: TGCGCCAGCAGCTCGGGACTTGCGGGAGATACGCAGTATTTT. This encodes CASSSGLAGDTQYF.

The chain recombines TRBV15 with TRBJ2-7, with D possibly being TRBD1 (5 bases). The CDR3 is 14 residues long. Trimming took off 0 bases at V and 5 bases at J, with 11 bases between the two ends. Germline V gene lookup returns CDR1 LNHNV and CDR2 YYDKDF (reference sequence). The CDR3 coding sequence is TGTGCCACCAGCAGAGACGGAAGGGGCAACGAGCAGTACTTC. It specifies CATSRDGRGNEQYF.

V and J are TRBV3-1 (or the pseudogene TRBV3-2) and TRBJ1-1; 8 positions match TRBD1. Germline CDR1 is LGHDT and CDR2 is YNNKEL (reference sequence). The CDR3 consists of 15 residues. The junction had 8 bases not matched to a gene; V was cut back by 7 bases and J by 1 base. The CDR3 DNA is TGTGCCAGCACCTCAACAGGGGGTGGGAACACTGAAGCTTTCTTT. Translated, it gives CASTSTGGGNTEAFF.

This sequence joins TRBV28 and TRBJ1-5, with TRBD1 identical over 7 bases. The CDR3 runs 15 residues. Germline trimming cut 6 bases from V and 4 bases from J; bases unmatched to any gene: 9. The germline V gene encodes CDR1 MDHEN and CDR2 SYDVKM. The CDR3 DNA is TGTGCCAGCAGGCCCGTGACAGGGATTAATCAGCCCCAGCATTTT. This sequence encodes CASRPVTGINQPQHF.

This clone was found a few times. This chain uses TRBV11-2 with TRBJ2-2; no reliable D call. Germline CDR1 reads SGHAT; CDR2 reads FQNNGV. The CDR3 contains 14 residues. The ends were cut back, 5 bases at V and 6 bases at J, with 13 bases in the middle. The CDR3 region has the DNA TGTGCCAGCAGCCCAGAGGCCGTGCCCGGGGAGCTGTTTTTT. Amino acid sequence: CASSPEAVPGELFF.

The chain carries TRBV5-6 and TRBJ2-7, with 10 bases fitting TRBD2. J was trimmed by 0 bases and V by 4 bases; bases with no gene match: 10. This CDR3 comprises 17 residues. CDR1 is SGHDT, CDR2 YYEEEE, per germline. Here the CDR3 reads CASSITSGAPSSYEQYF. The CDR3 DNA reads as TGTGCCAGCAGCATAACTAGCGGGGCACCGAGCTCCTACGAGCAGTACTTC.

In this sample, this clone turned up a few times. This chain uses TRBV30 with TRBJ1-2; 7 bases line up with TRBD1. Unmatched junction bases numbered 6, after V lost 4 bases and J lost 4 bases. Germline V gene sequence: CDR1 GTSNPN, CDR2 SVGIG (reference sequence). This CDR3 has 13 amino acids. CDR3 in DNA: TGTGCCTGGAATGGGCAGGGGGTCTATGGCTACACCTTC. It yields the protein CAWNGQGVYGYTF.

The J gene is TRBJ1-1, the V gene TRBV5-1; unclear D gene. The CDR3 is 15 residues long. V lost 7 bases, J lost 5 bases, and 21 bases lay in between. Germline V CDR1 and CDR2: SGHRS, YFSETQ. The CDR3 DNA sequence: TGCGCCAGCGCACTCCAATCCGGGATGTCGACTGAAGCTTTCTTT. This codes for CASALQSGMSTEAFF.

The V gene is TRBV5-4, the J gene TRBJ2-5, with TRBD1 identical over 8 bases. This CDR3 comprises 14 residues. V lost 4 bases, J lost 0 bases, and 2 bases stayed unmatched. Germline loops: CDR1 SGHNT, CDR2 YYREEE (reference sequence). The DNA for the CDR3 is TGTGCCAGCAGCGCGGACAGGGACCAAGAGACCCAGTACTTC. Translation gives CASSADRDQETQYF.

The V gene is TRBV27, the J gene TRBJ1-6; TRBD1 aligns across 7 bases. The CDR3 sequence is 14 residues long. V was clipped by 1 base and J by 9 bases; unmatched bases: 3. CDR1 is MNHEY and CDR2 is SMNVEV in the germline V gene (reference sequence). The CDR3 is CASSLYRGTSPLHF. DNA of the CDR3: TGTGCCAGCAGTTTATACAGGGGCACTTCACCCCTCCACTTT.